These T cell receptor beta chains were read from a single sample in a study of CD8 T cells in ankylosing spondylitis. Via MiXCR, TCRdb re-called the 5' RACE reads, giving one row per CDR3 protein. This sample yields about 840,000 distinct CDR3 sequences, of which around 11% are seen a single time; roughly 0.51% belongs to the top ten. Sequencing was carried out using blood, either unsorted or a sorted T cell fraction (not recorded which). These receptors were taken from a male donor with ankylosing spondylitis. Each CDR3 is given with its conserved first and last residue. The order of the fields is J gene, D gene, V gene, clone size, CDR3 DNA, CDR3 protein. The D gene is left open where the match is weak. For some rows the clone size is stated as once, few or many, or as a class when expanded; others skip it.

J gene: TRBJ2-7; D gene: NA; V gene: TRBV12-3/TRBV12-4; clone size: NA; CDR3 DNA: TGTGCCAGCAGTTTGGTGTCAGGGAGCTCCTACGAGCAGTACTTC; CDR3 protein: CASSLVSGSSYEQYF
J gene: TRBJ2-7; D gene: NA; V gene: TRBV7-2; clone size: NA; CDR3 DNA: TGTGCCAGCAGCTTAATGCTAATCTCCTACGAGCAGTACTTC; CDR3 protein: CASSLMLISYEQYF
J gene: TRBJ1-5; D gene: NA; V gene: TRBV7-9; clone size: NA; CDR3 DNA: TGTGCCAGCAGCCGATTCCCGGGGGCAGGAGATCAGCCCCAGCATTTT; CDR3 protein: CASSRFPGAGDQPQHF
J gene: TRBJ2-1; D gene: TRBD1; V gene: TRBV12-3/TRBV12-4; clone size: many; CDR3 DNA: TGTGCCAGCAGTTTAGTGGGACAGGGCCTTTTGCAGTTCTTC; CDR3 protein: CASSLVGQGLLQFF
J gene: TRBJ1-1; D gene: NA; V gene: TRBV5-1; clone size: NA; CDR3 DNA: TGCGCCAGCAGATTGGAACCAGGGCCCACTGAAGCTTTCTTT; CDR3 protein: CASRLEPGPTEAFF
J gene: TRBJ2-1; D gene: NA; V gene: TRBV18; clone size: few; CDR3 DNA: TGTGCCAGCTTCCCTTCGCAGTACAATGAGCAGTTCTTC; CDR3 protein: CASFPSQYNEQFF
J gene: TRBJ2-3; D gene: TRBD2; V gene: TRBV20-1; clone size: few; CDR3 DNA: TGCAGTGCTAGAGATCAACGGGGGGGGCGGTCAGATACGCAGTATTTT; CDR3 protein: CSARDQRGGRSDTQYF
J gene: TRBJ1-2; D gene: TRBD1; V gene: TRBV5-6; clone size: many; CDR3 DNA: TGTGCCAGCAGCCCGGGGAGGGGGCGAGTTGGACGTAACTATGGCTACACCTTC; CDR3 protein: CASSPGRGRVGRNYGYTF
J gene: TRBJ2-7; D gene: NA; V gene: TRBV7-8; clone size: NA; CDR3 DNA: TGTGCCAGCAGCTTAGCCCGTTTGTATACGGTAGCCTACGAGCAGTACTTC; CDR3 protein: CASSLARLYTVAYEQYF
J gene: TRBJ2-1; D gene: TRBD2; V gene: TRBV20-1; clone size: many; CDR3 DNA: TGCAGTGCTAGATGGGCAGCGGGAAACGATGAGCAGTTCTTC; CDR3 protein: CSARWAAGNDEQFF
J gene: TRBJ2-3; D gene: NA; V gene: TRBV6-6; clone size: NA; CDR3 DNA: TGTGCCAGCAGTTACCACGGACTGGATACGCAGTATTTT; CDR3 protein: CASSYHGLDTQYF
J gene: TRBJ2-3; D gene: NA; V gene: TRBV5-1; clone size: many; CDR3 DNA: TGCGCCAGCAGCTCAGACAGGGAGGAAGATACGCAGTATTTT; CDR3 protein: CASSSDREEDTQYF
J gene: TRBJ2-1; D gene: TRBD2; V gene: TRBV28; clone size: NA; CDR3 DNA: TGTGCCAGCAGGAAAGCGGGGGTTACACGATCCTACAATGAGCAGTTCTTC; CDR3 protein: CASRKAGVTRSYNEQFF
J gene: TRBJ1-3; D gene: NA; V gene: TRBV5-1; clone size: few; CDR3 DNA: TGCGCCAGCAGCTTGGCTGCGGGACCAGGAAACACCATATATTTT; CDR3 protein: CASSLAAGPGNTIYF
J gene: TRBJ2-1; D gene: TRBD2; V gene: TRBV20-1; clone size: few; CDR3 DNA: TGCAGTGGAAGTAGCGGGGTTTACAATGAGCAGTTCTTC; CDR3 protein: CSGSSGVYNEQFF
J gene: TRBJ1-1; D gene: NA; V gene: TRBV14; clone size: NA; CDR3 DNA: TGTGCCAGCAGCGCCCAACACGGGGTTACTGAAGCTTTCTTT; CDR3 protein: CASSAQHGVTEAFF
J gene: TRBJ2-7; D gene: NA; V gene: TRBV6-1; clone size: many; CDR3 DNA: TGTGCCAGCAGACCCAGGGATCCCAGCTACGAGCAGTACTTC; CDR3 protein: CASRPRDPSYEQYF
J gene: TRBJ1-2; D gene: TRBD1; V gene: TRBV10-3; clone size: few; CDR3 DNA: TGTGCCATCAGTGAGCAGGGGGACTATGGCTACACCTTC; CDR3 protein: CAISEQGDYGYTF
J gene: TRBJ2-1; D gene: NA; V gene: TRBV20-1; clone size: NA; CDR3 DNA: TGCAGTGTTAACAGGGTACACAATGAGCAGTTCTTC; CDR3 protein: CSVNRVHNEQFF
J gene: TRBJ1-1; D gene: NA; V gene: TRBV29-1; clone size: few; CDR3 DNA: TGCAGCGTTGATCGCCAGTACGAGACTGAAGCTTTCTTT; CDR3 protein: CSVDRQYETEAFF
J gene: TRBJ2-5; D gene: NA; V gene: TRBV4-2; clone size: NA; CDR3 DNA: TGTGCCAGCAGCCAAGATATCCGCAGAAAAGAGACCCAGTACTTC; CDR3 protein: CASSQDIRRKETQYF
J gene: TRBJ2-3; D gene: TRBD2; V gene: TRBV29-1; clone size: many; CDR3 DNA: TGCAGCGTTGGGGGCGCTAGCGGGAGTAAGCAGTATTTT; CDR3 protein: CSVGGASGSKQYF
J gene: TRBJ1-1; D gene: NA; V gene: TRBV29-1; clone size: few; CDR3 DNA: TGCAGCGGGACAGCGAACACTGAAGCTTTCTTT; CDR3 protein: CSGTANTEAFF
J gene: TRBJ1-4; D gene: NA; V gene: TRBV5-6; clone size: once; CDR3 DNA: TGTGCCAGCAGCTTAAGGGAACTCGCAACTAATGAAAAACTGTTTTTT; CDR3 protein: CASSLRELATNEKLFF
J gene: TRBJ2-3; D gene: NA; V gene: TRBV15; clone size: NA; CDR3 DNA: TGTGCCACCAGCAGAGATCCCGGCAGGCCAAGCACAGATACGCAGTATTTT; CDR3 protein: CATSRDPGRPSTDTQYF
J gene: TRBJ2-7; D gene: NA; V gene: TRBV20-1; clone size: many; CDR3 DNA: TGCAGTGCTACCCGAGGGGTATTCGACGAGCAGTACTTC; CDR3 protein: CSATRGVFDEQYF
J gene: TRBJ2-1; D gene: TRBD2; V gene: TRBV7-9; clone size: many; CDR3 DNA: TGTGCCAGCAGCTTAGCGGACCCGGGAGGTGAGCAGTTCTTC; CDR3 protein: CASSLADPGGEQFF
J gene: TRBJ2-7; D gene: NA; V gene: TRBV28; clone size: few; CDR3 DNA: TGTGCCAGCAGAACTTTCGACAGACCCTACGAGCAGTACTTC; CDR3 protein: CASRTFDRPYEQYF
J gene: TRBJ1-1; D gene: TRBD1; V gene: TRBV5-1; clone size: few; CDR3 DNA: TGCGCCAGCAGCGCGGGACAGGCGAACACTGAAGCTTTCTTT; CDR3 protein: CASSAGQANTEAFF
J gene: TRBJ2-1; D gene: NA; V gene: TRBV7-2; clone size: NA; CDR3 DNA: TGTGCCAGCAGCTTGTACCGGGACTCCCCCTACAATGAGCAGTTCTTC; CDR3 protein: CASSLYRDSPYNEQFF
J gene: TRBJ1-5; D gene: NA; V gene: TRBV4-1; clone size: NA; CDR3 DNA: TGCGCCAGCAGCTTAACGGGGCGCGGCAGCAATCAGCCCCTGCATTTT; CDR3 protein: CASSLTGRGSNQPLHF
J gene: TRBJ2-1; D gene: NA; V gene: TRBV5-1; clone size: few; CDR3 DNA: TGCGCCAGCAGCTTAGGCGGGGCCAACAATGAGCAGTTCTTC; CDR3 protein: CASSLGGANNEQFF
J gene: TRBJ1-6; D gene: NA; V gene: TRBV27; clone size: few; CDR3 DNA: TGTGCCAGCACCGATATCACAGGGCGAGGATCACCCCTCCACTTT; CDR3 protein: CASTDITGRGSPLHF
J gene: TRBJ2-1; D gene: TRBD1; V gene: TRBV9; clone size: few; CDR3 DNA: TGTGCCAGCAGCGCGACAGGGACGATCTCCTACAATGAGCAGTTCTTC; CDR3 protein: CASSATGTISYNEQFF
J gene: TRBJ2-4; D gene: NA; V gene: TRBV29-1; clone size: NA; CDR3 DNA: TGCAGCGCTGCTACAGGCAACATTCAGTACTTC; CDR3 protein: CSAATGNIQYF
J gene: TRBJ2-5; D gene: TRBD2; V gene: TRBV10-3; clone size: many; CDR3 DNA: TGTGCCATCAGTGAGTCGATCCTAGCGGGGACAGCGGAGACCCAGTACTTC; CDR3 protein: CAISESILAGTAETQYF
J gene: TRBJ2-1; D gene: TRBD1; V gene: TRBV12-3/TRBV12-4; clone size: many; CDR3 DNA: TGTGCCAGCAGCGGGGACAGGGGAATTTACAATGAGCAGTTCTTC; CDR3 protein: CASSGDRGIYNEQFF
J gene: TRBJ2-1; D gene: NA; V gene: TRBV25-1; clone size: few; CDR3 DNA: TGTGCCAGCAGAGACCCCCGGTCCGGCAAGCAGTTCTTC; CDR3 protein: CASRDPRSGKQFF
J gene: TRBJ2-1; D gene: TRBD2; V gene: TRBV20-1; clone size: few; CDR3 DNA: TGCAGTGCTACTATACTAGCGGGGGGCTACAATGAGCAGTTCTTC; CDR3 protein: CSATILAGGYNEQFF
J gene: TRBJ1-1; D gene: TRBD1; V gene: TRBV27; clone size: NA; CDR3 DNA: TGTGCCAGCAGTCCACAGGGGGGGGGTGAAGCTTTCTTT; CDR3 protein: CASSPQGGGEAFF
J gene: TRBJ2-1; D gene: TRBD2; V gene: TRBV6-2/TRBV6-3; clone size: NA; CDR3 DNA: TGTGCCAGCAGTTACTCGGCTAGCGGGGGCGACAGCTCCTACAATGAGCAGTTCTTC; CDR3 protein: CASSYSASGGDSSYNEQFF
J gene: TRBJ2-1; D gene: TRBD1; V gene: TRBV7-2; clone size: many; CDR3 DNA: TGTGCCAGCAGCTTAGGACAGGGGAAGGTCGATGAGCAGTTCTTC; CDR3 protein: CASSLGQGKVDEQFF
J gene: TRBJ2-2; D gene: NA; V gene: TRBV20-1; clone size: NA; CDR3 DNA: TGCAGTGCAGGGTTATTAAACACCGGGGAGCTGTTTTTT; CDR3 protein: CSAGLLNTGELFF
J gene: TRBJ2-6; D gene: NA; V gene: TRBV6-2/TRBV6-3; clone size: few; CDR3 DNA: TGTGCCAGCAGTTACTCTCCGATGACCGGGGCCAACGTCCTGACTTTC; CDR3 protein: CASSYSPMTGANVLTF
J gene: TRBJ2-5; D gene: NA; V gene: TRBV5-6; clone size: few; CDR3 DNA: TGTGCCAGCAGCTTGTCTAGTTTCGGGGGTTGGGAGACCCAGTACTTC; CDR3 protein: CASSLSSFGGWETQYF
J gene: TRBJ2-3; D gene: NA; V gene: TRBV7-8; clone size: few; CDR3 DNA: TGTGCCAGCAGCTCGCTAGCCCATGGTAGGACAGATACGCAGTATTTT; CDR3 protein: CASSSLAHGRTDTQYF
J gene: TRBJ1-5; D gene: TRBD1; V gene: TRBV5-1; clone size: many; CDR3 DNA: TGTGCCAGCAGCTTAACAGGGGATCAGCCCCAGCATTTT; CDR3 protein: CASSLTGDQPQHF
J gene: TRBJ1-5; D gene: NA; V gene: TRBV20-1; clone size: few; CDR3 DNA: TGCAGTGCACCGACGAGCAATCAGCCCCAGCATTTT; CDR3 protein: CSAPTSNQPQHF